The 27 T cell receptor beta chains below all came from one sample that was sequenced in a study of T cells in localized non-small cell lung cancer. TCRdb's table, derived via immunoSEQ multiplex PCR, lists solely in-frame clones and lacks some. Of around 25,000 clones in the sample, 86% are singletons; the top ten hold roughly 15%. Sequenced material: peripheral blood, taken before any cancer treatment. These receptor sequences come from a female donor at least 60 years old with stage I lung adenocarcinoma.

The chain has TRBV6-5 and TRBJ1-1; D possibly corresponds to TRBD1 (5 bases). Trimming took 7 bases from V and 1 from J, leaving 16 bases between them. This CDR3 has 15 amino acids. Germline CDR1 reads MNHEY; CDR2 reads SVGAGI. The CDR3 sequence is CASTIAPGENTEAFF. For the CDR3, the DNA is TGTGCCAGCACGATTGCTCCGGGGGAGAACACTGAAGCTTTCTTT.

The V gene is TRBV28, the J gene TRBJ2-1, with D unclear. The CDR3 has 13 residues. The germline CDR1 and CDR2 sequences are MDHEN and SYDVKM. The V gene lost 8 bases and the J gene lost 5 bases, with 13 bases spanning the gap. The CDR3 DNA is TGTGCCAGCGGTCCCCCCTACCACAATGAGCAGTTCTTC. Residues: CASGPPYHNEQFF.

This clone has more than one count but fewer than ten. The chain joins TRBV19 to TRBJ2-1; 8 nucleotides match TRBD1. J was trimmed by 0 bases and V by 6 bases; bases with no gene match: 10. This CDR3 spans 17 amino acids. CDR1 and CDR2 (germline): LNHDA, SQIVND (reference sequence). CDR3 DNA: TGTGCCAGTAGGACAACCTCTGACAGGGGCTCCTACAATGAGCAGTTCTTC. Amino acid sequence: CASRTTSDRGSYNEQFF. Full variable domain (remainder filled in from reference TRBV19 and TRBJ2-1): DGGITQSPKYLFRKEGQNVTLSCEQNLNHDAMYWYRQDPGQGLRLIYYSQIVNDFQKGDIAEGYSVSREKKESFPLTVTSAQKNPTAFYLCASRTTSDRGSYNEQFFGPGTRLTVL.

V and J are TRBV30 and TRBJ1-3; D call uncertain. The length of the CDR3 is 16 residues. The germline CDR1 and CDR2 sequences are GTSNPN and SVGIG (reference sequence). V shed 3 bases and J shed 0 bases, with 15 bases lying between them. This CDR3 reads CAWRSRTSFSGNTIYF. The CDR3 nucleotides read TGTGCCTGGAGGTCGAGGACCTCCTTCTCTGGAAACACCATATATTTT.

The gene calls are TRBV4-1 and TRBJ2-7, with 7 bases aligning to TRBD1. Germline V gives CDR1 MGHRA, CDR2 YSYEKL. J gave up 6 bases and V 2 bases, and 4 bases lay outside the gene matches. This CDR3 comprises 13 residues. For the CDR3, the DNA is TGCGCCAGCAGCCAATACGCAGGGGGCGAGCAGTACTTC. This sequence encodes CASSQYAGGEQYF.

The J gene is TRBJ1-3, the V gene TRBV6-5; 8 nucleotides agree with TRBD1. The ends lost 6 bases at V and 7 bases at J; junction bases unmatched: 11. From germline, CDR1 is MNHEY and CDR2 SVGAGI. The CDR3 spans 15 residues. The CDR3, as DNA: TGTGCCAGCAGGACCGACAGGGGCCCCGGGAACACCATATATTTT. It specifies CASRTDRGPGNTIYF.

This sequence joins TRBV7-9 and TRBJ2-7; D call uncertain. Per the germline V gene, CDR1 is SEHNR and CDR2 is FQNEAQ (reference sequence). Trimming cost V 5 bases and J 3 bases, with 26 bases left between them. The CDR3 has 18 amino acids. CDR3 sequence (DNA): TGTGCCAGCAGCCCCCGTGGTGATGGACGGTCGACGGGCTACGAGCAGTACTTC. It translates to CASSPRGDGRSTGYEQYF.

J is TRBJ1-1 and V is TRBV6-6, with no clear D. The CDR3 sequence is 14 residues long. The ends were cut back, 8 bases at V and 0 bases at J, with 13 bases in the middle. CDR1 is MNHNY, CDR2 SVGAGI, per germline (reference sequence). The CDR3 nucleotides read TGTGCCAGCGTCGAGGGCGGAATGAACACTGAAGCTTTCTTT. This sequence encodes CASVEGGMNTEAFF.

This CDR3 reads CASSITGTSGWGYEQYF. The CDR3 DNA sequence: TGTGCCAGTAGTATAACCGGGACTAGCGGATGGGGCTACGAGCAGTACTTC. The J gene is TRBJ2-7, the V gene TRBV19; 11 positions agree with TRBD2. The germline gives CDR1 LNHDA, CDR2 SQIVND (reference sequence). The CDR3 loop spans 17 amino acids. Trimming cost V 2 bases and J 3 bases; bases outside gene matches: 9.

This clone was counted a single time. The V call is TRBV10-3, the J call TRBJ1-5; D ambiguous. Germline V gene lookup returns CDR1 ENHRY and CDR2 SYGVKD. This CDR3 contains 13 residues. Trimming removed 2 bases from V and 0 bases from J, with 2 bases in between. CDR3 protein: CAISEVSNQPQHF. The DNA for the CDR3 is TGTGCCATCAGTGAGGTTAGCAATCAGCCCCAGCATTTT.

This rearrangement joins TRBV7-9 to TRBJ1-2, with 9 positions matching TRBD1. Germline V CDR1 and CDR2: SEHNR, FQNEAQ (reference sequence). This CDR3 spans 13 amino acids. The junction had 1 base not matched to a gene; V was cut back by 6 bases and J by 2 bases. CDR3 in DNA: TGTGCCAGCAGGGGGACAGGGAACTATGGCTACACCTTC. Encoded protein: CASRGTGNYGYTF. The full variable domain, with the rest looked up from reference TRBV7-9 and TRBJ1-2, is DTGVSQNPRHKITKRGQNVTFRCDPISEHNRLYWYRQTLGQGPEFLTYFQNEAQLEKSRLLSDRFSAERPKGSFSTLEIQRTEQGDSAMYLCASRGTGNYGYTFGSGTRLTVV.

This clone was detected only once. The J gene is TRBJ1-1, the V gene TRBV30; 10 nucleotides align to TRBD1. The J segment lost 1 base and the V segment lost 4 bases, leaving 6 bases of the junction unmatched. Germline CDR1 GTSNPN, CDR2 SVGIG (reference sequence). The CDR3 sequence is 15 residues long. The CDR3: CAWNGQGVRNTEAFF. The DNA for the CDR3 is TGTGCCTGGAATGGACAGGGGGTCAGGAACACTGAAGCTTTCTTT. The full variable domain, rest sourced from reference TRBV30 and TRBJ1-1, is SQTIHQWPATLVQPVGSPLSLECTVEGTSNPNLYWYRQAAGRGLQLLFYSVGIGQISSEVPQNLSASRPQDRQFILSSKKLLLSDSGFYLCAWNGQGVRNTEAFFGQGTRLTVV.

V usage is TRBV5-1 and J usage is TRBJ2-1, with D uncertain. Deletions cut 0 bases from V and 1 base from J, with 11 bases between. Germline V CDR1 and CDR2: SGHRS, YFSETQ. The CDR3 spans 16 residues. Written as DNA, the CDR3 is TGCGCCAGCAGCTTGGTGGCTAGTATTTCCTACAATGAGCAGTTCTTC. Residues: CASSLVASISYNEQFF. Drawing the rest from reference TRBV5-1 and TRBJ2-1, the complete variable domain is KAGVTQTPRYLIKTRGQQVTLSCSPISGHRSVSWYQQTPGQGLQFLFEYFSETQRNKGNFPGRFSGRQFSNSRSEMNVSTLELGDSALYLCASSLVASISYNEQFFGPGTRLTVL.

This chain connects TRBV5-1 to TRBJ1-5; the D gene is possibly TRBD1 (5 bases). Germline V lookup: CDR1 SGHRS, CDR2 YFSETQ. The CDR3 is made up of 15 amino acids. The V gene lost 0 bases and the J gene lost 3 bases, with 10 bases spanning the gap. The CDR3 here is CASSLEGDSNQPQHF. CDR3 DNA sequence: TGCGCCAGCAGCTTGGAAGGGGATTCCAATCAGCCCCAGCATTTT.

This rearrangement joins TRBV18 to TRBJ1-1, with D hard to call. V was shortened by 3 bases and J by 2 bases, with 7 bases between the two germline ends. CDR3 length equals 13 residues. Germline assignment: CDR1 KGHSH and CDR2 LQKENI. CDR3 in DNA: TGTGCCAGCTCACCGACACCTAACACTGAAGCTTTCTTT. Translating gives CASSPTPNTEAFF. Supplemented by reference TRBV18 and TRBJ1-1, the full variable domain reads NAGVMQNPRHLVRRRGQEARLRCSPMKGHSHVYWYRQLPEEGLKFMVYLQKENIIDESGMPKERFSAEFPKEGPSILRIQQVVRGDSAAYFCASSPTPNTEAFFGQGTRLTVV.

This sequence joins TRBV7-3 and TRBJ2-7; 7 bases match TRBD1. CDR1 SGHTA and CDR2 FQGTGA come from the germline V gene. The length of the CDR3 is 13 residues. V shed 5 bases, J shed 4 bases, and the junction held 5 bases outside the gene matches. This CDR3 is CASSPRQGYEQYF. CDR3 nucleotides: TGTGCCAGCAGCCCAAGACAGGGTTACGAGCAGTACTTC.

The genes are TRBV5-1 and TRBJ2-3, with 7 bases aligning to TRBD2. CDR3 length: 16 amino acids. Germline assignment: CDR1 SGHRS and CDR2 YFSETQ. V lost 4 bases to trimming and J lost 5 bases; unmatched junction nucleotides: 13. CDR3 residues: CASSPELGGGRDTQYF. The CDR3 DNA sequence: TGCGCCAGCAGCCCCGAATTGGGGGGGGGAAGAGATACGCAGTATTTT.

The V call is TRBV9, the J call TRBJ1-2; 8 bases fit TRBD1. This CDR3 is built from 13 residues. The V segment lost 0 bases and the J segment 5 bases; nucleotides outside the gene matches: 0. Germline assignment: CDR1 SGDLS and CDR2 YYNGEE. The CDR3 coding sequence is TGTGCCAGCAGCGTAGACAGGGGGTATGGCTACACCTTC. It is translated as CASSVDRGYGYTF.

This chain links TRBV15 with TRBJ2-3; D is possibly TRBD2 (6 bases). Germline values: CDR1 LNHNV, CDR2 YYDKDF (reference sequence). This CDR3 spans 16 amino acids. V was pared by 3 bases and J by 3 bases, with 16 bases between. The CDR3 DNA sequence: TGTGCCACCAGCAGTAGGTGGGAGGATAGAACAGATACGCAGTATTTT. Protein: CATSSRWEDRTDTQYF.

A note on this clone: At one end, the junction sequence differs from germline, possibly due to a read error. This sequence joins TRBV7-3 and TRBJ1-1; D may be TRBD1 (6 bases). Germline-derived CDR1 and CDR2 are SGHTA and FQGTGA. The CDR3 is 15 amino acids. As DNA, the CDR3 is TGTGCCAGCAGCTCGGGACATGGGTGGAACGCTGAAGCTTTCTTT. Protein sequence: CASSSGHGWNAEAFF.

The chain couples TRBV7-8 to TRBJ1-2; unclear D gene. V was pared by 1 base and J by 2 bases, with 5 bases between. The length of the CDR3 is 13 residues. Looked up from germline, CDR1 is SGHVS and CDR2 is FQNEAQ. CDR3 nucleotide sequence: TGTGCCAGCAGCTTAGATGCCAACTATGGCTACACCTTC. It specifies CASSLDANYGYTF.

The chain is built from TRBV28 and TRBJ2-4; D gene uncertain. The CDR3 has 13 amino acids. CDR1 and CDR2 from the germline V gene are MDHEN and SYDVKM. Deletions cut 3 bases from V and 6 bases from J, with 9 bases between. The CDR3 DNA reads as TGTGCCAGCAGTTTCCTAAGTGGAAACATTCAGTACTTC. It specifies CASSFLSGNIQYF.

The V and J genes are TRBV9 and TRBJ1-6; the D gene is possibly TRBD1 (6 bases). This CDR3 comprises 16 residues. Germline loops: CDR1 SGDLS, CDR2 YYNGEE. The V end lost 0 bases, the J end lost 10 bases, and 17 bases lay between the germline ends. The CDR3 nucleotides are TGTGCCAGCAGCGTAGCTAGAGAGGGCAGGGGATCACCCCTCCACTTT. Amino acid sequence: CASSVAREGRGSPLHF. The whole variable domain, remainder taken from reference TRBV9 and TRBJ1-6, is DSGVTQTPKHLITATGQRVTLRCSPRSGDLSVYWYQQSLDQGLQFLIQYYNGEERAKGNILERFSAQQFPDLHSELNLSSLELGDSALYFCASSVAREGRGSPLHFGNGTRLTVT.

V is TRBV5-4 and J is TRBJ2-7, with unresolved D. This CDR3 is built from 13 residues. Germline CDR1 SGHNT, CDR2 YYREEE (reference sequence). Trimming shortened V by 7 bases and J by 3 bases, and 14 bases separated the two germline ends. The CDR3 here is CASQNSNSYEQYF. CDR3 DNA sequence: TGTGCCAGCCAGAATAGCAATAGCTACGAGCAGTACTTC.

This clone was counted a few times. The chain couples TRBV5-5 to TRBJ2-3; TRBD2 matches at 11 bases. CDR3 size: 16 residues. After removal of 0 bases from V and 3 bases from J, the junction contained 3 bases not matched to a gene. Germline V gene sequence: CDR1 SGHKS, CDR2 YYEKEE (reference sequence). The CDR3 loop reads CASSLGASGGTDTQYF. CDR3 bases: TGTGCCAGCAGCTTGGGAGCTAGCGGGGGGACAGATACGCAGTATTTT.

This clone was counted once. The chain has TRBV18 and TRBJ1-6; no firm D call. This CDR3 spans 15 amino acids. The germline V and J ends were trimmed by 5 bases and 2 bases, with 10 bases remaining between them. In germline, CDR1 is KGHSH, CDR2 LQKENI. The CDR3 DNA is TGTGCCAGCTCATCAACCGGGGCCTATAATTCACCCCTCCACTTT. Residues: CASSSTGAYNSPLHF.

The CDR3 DNA sequence: TGTGCCACCGCAAGGCCTGGGGGAGGGACTGAAGCTTTCTTT. Translation: CATARPGGGTEAFF. The chain links TRBV6-5 to TRBJ1-1; maybe TRBD1 (5 bases). From germline, CDR1 is MNHEY and CDR2 SVGAGI. V lost 10 bases and J 5 bases, leaving 20 bases between the germline ends. This CDR3 spans 14 amino acids.